Included here is one TCR beta chain sequence, with context. Its target is not known. Each UMI harboured a 6-nucleotide sample barcode and was appended via template switching. TCRdb reprocessed the 5' RACE reads and keeps a single row for each CDR3 protein, giving no DNA. Its clone listing holds some 330,000 distinct CDR3 sequences. The germline gives CDR1 SEHNR, CDR2 FQNEAQ (reference sequence). The CDR3 spans 13 residues. This sample was taken from a study of monozygotic twins with inflammatory bowel disease. General observations from the study: Patients received differing immunosuppressive treatments, which may have added variability to their repertoires. The co-twins with IBD showed lower TCRbeta diversity (inverse Simpson) than their healthy siblings.

Sequenced sample: blood. The chain couples TRBV7-9 to TRBJ2-7; TCRdb names TRBD2, which stays unverified in the absence of DNA. This clonotype originated in a human donor with ulcerative colitis or Crohn's disease, or a healthy co-twin of an affected twin (not recorded which). The CDR3 sequence is CASTLGGSYEQYF.